This T cell receptor (beta chain) was obtained from a study of cytomegalovirus exposure and HLA in healthy donors. Study-wide points: What TCR beta sequences reportedly achieved was accurate prediction of HLA-A and HLA-B alleles in most subjects.

This clone was observed a handful of times. The antigen remains undetermined. With 60 Vbeta and 13 Jbeta primers, the PCR was carried out. The authors' processing: A follow-up analysis tallied about 80 million unique TCR beta chains, roughly 10 million shared. Some clones are missing from TCRdb's copy, which holds only in-frame ones; the method was immunoSEQ multiplex PCR. D and trimming come from the DNA, and the V and J calls and clone size come from that table. The sample includes more than 60,000 clones, 65% to 80% of them seen just once. Germline V gene data show CDR1 as LNHDA and CDR2 as SQIVND (reference sequence). The V and J ends lost 3 bases and 3 bases respectively, with 11 bases between them. This CDR3 is built from 14 residues. All the people who gave samples were healthy bone marrow donors.

This clonotype was obtained from a woman in her 30s in good health and CMV-seronegative. The chain joins TRBV19 to TRBJ1-1; the D is unclear. Sequenced: PBMCs. The CDR3 here is CASSIFPADTEAFF. CDR3 nucleotide sequence: TGTGCCAGTAGTATTTTTCCCGCGGACACTGAAGCTTTCTTT.